The rows below give T cell receptor beta chains drawn from one sample of a study of blood T cell repertoires in COVID-19. Assay: immunoSEQ multiplex PCR; the TCRdb copy retains only in-frame clones and omits some. Of around 310,000 clones in the sample, about 90% were seen once. What was sequenced was PBMCs or T cells enriched from blood (not recorded which). These receptors originate from a man aged 30 to 39 who had recovered from COVID-19. Each CDR3 is given with its conserved first and last residue. Fields, in order: V gene, J gene, D gene, clone size, CDR3 protein, CDR3 DNA. The D gene is left open where the match is weak. The size of a clone is reported for some rows only, either as once, few or many, or as a class for expanded clones.

V gene: TRBV12-3/TRBV12-4; J gene: TRBJ2-1; D gene: NA; clone size: NA; CDR3 protein: CASNTAYNEQFF; CDR3 DNA: TGTGCCAGCAATACAGCATACAATGAGCAGTTCTTC
V gene: TRBV30; J gene: TRBJ2-5; D gene: NA; clone size: NA; CDR3 protein: CAWSVEAQETQYF; CDR3 DNA: TGTGCCTGGAGTGTTGAGGCCCAAGAGACCCAGTACTTC
V gene: TRBV15; J gene: TRBJ1-2; D gene: NA; clone size: NA; CDR3 protein: CATSSAGDPRNYTF; CDR3 DNA: TGTGCCACCAGCAGCGCAGGGGATCCCAGAAACTACACCTTC
V gene: TRBV5-5; J gene: TRBJ2-7; D gene: NA; clone size: NA; CDR3 protein: CASSYRDSSGSYEQYF; CDR3 DNA: TGTGCCAGCAGCTACCGGGACTCCTCGGGCTCCTACGAGCAGTACTTC
V gene: TRBV2; J gene: TRBJ1-5; D gene: NA; clone size: NA; CDR3 protein: CASSDGGWGQPQHF; CDR3 DNA: TGTGCCAGCAGTGATGGAGGGTGGGGTCAGCCCCAGCATTTT
V gene: TRBV5-4; J gene: TRBJ2-7; D gene: NA; clone size: NA; CDR3 protein: CASSLGRGQGSKKYF; CDR3 DNA: TGTGCCAGCAGCTTGGGTCGCGGGCAGGGGAGTAAGAAGTACTTC
V gene: TRBV4-1; J gene: TRBJ1-2; D gene: NA; clone size: NA; CDR3 protein: CASSQVTETYGYTF; CDR3 DNA: TGCGCCAGCAGCCAAGTGACAGAAACCTATGGCTACACCTTC
V gene: TRBV15; J gene: TRBJ2-3; D gene: NA; clone size: once; CDR3 protein: CATSRRNPAGLGDTQYF; CDR3 DNA: TGTGCCACCAGCCGTAGAAATCCGGCAGGGCTTGGAGATACGCAGTATTTT
V gene: TRBV9; J gene: TRBJ1-1; D gene: TRBD1; clone size: NA; CDR3 protein: CASGLGQTNTEAFF; CDR3 DNA: TGTGCCAGCGGGTTGGGACAGACGAACACTGAAGCTTTCTTT
V gene: TRBV5-5; J gene: TRBJ1-1; D gene: NA; clone size: NA; CDR3 protein: CASSLNLDTEAFF; CDR3 DNA: TGTGCCAGCAGCTTGAACCTAGACACTGAAGCTTTCTTT
V gene: TRBV27; J gene: TRBJ1-2; D gene: NA; clone size: NA; CDR3 protein: CASSFSVNDGYTF; CDR3 DNA: TGTGCCAGCAGTTTTAGTGTGAACGATGGCTACACCTTC
V gene: TRBV5-4; J gene: TRBJ2-1; D gene: NA; clone size: once; CDR3 protein: CASSIQQGNEQFF; CDR3 DNA: TGTGCCAGCAGCATTCAACAGGGCAATGAGCAGTTCTTC
V gene: TRBV6-5; J gene: TRBJ1-5; D gene: TRBD1; clone size: few; CDR3 protein: CASSWDRENQPQHF; CDR3 DNA: TGTGCCAGCAGCTGGGACAGGGAAAATCAGCCCCAGCATTTT
V gene: TRBV10-2; J gene: TRBJ1-5; D gene: NA; clone size: NA; CDR3 protein: CASSDGQPQHF; CDR3 DNA: TGCGCCAGCAGTGACGGGCAGCCCCAGCATTTT
V gene: TRBV18; J gene: TRBJ1-5; D gene: NA; clone size: NA; CDR3 protein: CASSPSGTLQPQHF; CDR3 DNA: TGTGCCAGCTCACCTTCTGGCACCCTGCAGCCCCAGCATTTT
V gene: TRBV19; J gene: TRBJ1-6; D gene: TRBD1; clone size: NA; CDR3 protein: CASTRDSVVTNSPLHF; CDR3 DNA: TGTGCCAGTACGAGGGACAGCGTCGTAACTAATTCACCCCTCCACTTT
V gene: TRBV5-6; J gene: TRBJ2-1; D gene: TRBD2; clone size: NA; CDR3 protein: CASSHGTSSSDEQFF; CDR3 DNA: TGTGCCAGCAGCCACGGGACTAGCTCGTCCGATGAGCAGTTCTTC
V gene: TRBV25-1; J gene: TRBJ2-4; D gene: TRBD2; clone size: NA; CDR3 protein: CASSEFGGGTKNIQYF; CDR3 DNA: TGTGCCAGCAGTGAATTTGGGGGGGGAACCAAAAACATTCAGTACTTC
V gene: TRBV19; J gene: TRBJ2-1; D gene: TRBD2; clone size: NA; CDR3 protein: CASSPQRGPYNEQFF; CDR3 DNA: TGTGCCAGTAGTCCACAGCGGGGGCCCTACAATGAGCAGTTCTTC
V gene: TRBV19; J gene: TRBJ1-3; D gene: NA; clone size: once; CDR3 protein: CASSVAAAVSGNTIYF; CDR3 DNA: TGTGCCAGTAGTGTTGCCGCGGCCGTCTCTGGAAACACCATATATTTT
V gene: TRBV28; J gene: TRBJ1-3; D gene: NA; clone size: NA; CDR3 protein: CATVPGGGNTIYF; CDR3 DNA: TGTGCCACCGTTCCGGGCGGGGGAAACACCATATATTTT
V gene: TRBV11-2; J gene: TRBJ2-7; D gene: TRBD1; clone size: NA; CDR3 protein: CASSQDRAYEQYF; CDR3 DNA: TGTGCCAGCAGCCAAGACAGGGCCTACGAGCAGTACTTC
V gene: TRBV5-1; J gene: TRBJ2-1; D gene: TRBD2; clone size: few; CDR3 protein: CASSSSGGGYNEQFF; CDR3 DNA: TGCGCCAGCAGCTCCTCCGGCGGGGGCTACAATGAGCAGTTCTTC
V gene: TRBV6-6; J gene: TRBJ2-3; D gene: TRBD2; clone size: few; CDR3 protein: CASSPSAGAFSTDTQYF; CDR3 DNA: TGTGCCAGCAGTCCCTCAGCGGGGGCCTTTAGCACAGATACGCAGTATTTT
V gene: TRBV7-7; J gene: TRBJ2-1; D gene: TRBD2; clone size: once; CDR3 protein: CASSPARASGGTSYNEQFF; CDR3 DNA: TGTGCCAGCAGCCCCGCCCGGGCTAGCGGGGGGACCTCCTACAATGAGCAGTTCTTC
V gene: TRBV19; J gene: TRBJ1-5; D gene: NA; clone size: NA; CDR3 protein: CASSTGVAQHF; CDR3 DNA: TGTGCCAGTAGTACAGGGGTGGCCCAGCATTTT
V gene: TRBV19; J gene: TRBJ1-1; D gene: TRBD1; clone size: NA; CDR3 protein: CASSIGRDRALKAFF; CDR3 DNA: TGTGCCAGTAGCATTGGGCGGGACAGGGCTTTAAAAGCTTTCTTT